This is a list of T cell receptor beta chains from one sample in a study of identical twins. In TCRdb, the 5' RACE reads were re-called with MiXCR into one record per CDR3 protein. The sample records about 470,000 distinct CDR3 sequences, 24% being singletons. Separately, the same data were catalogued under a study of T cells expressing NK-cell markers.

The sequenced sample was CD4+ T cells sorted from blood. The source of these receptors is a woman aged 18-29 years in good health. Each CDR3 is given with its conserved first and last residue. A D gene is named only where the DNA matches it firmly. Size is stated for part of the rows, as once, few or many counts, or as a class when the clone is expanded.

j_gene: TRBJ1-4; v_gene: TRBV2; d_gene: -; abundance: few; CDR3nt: TGTGCCAGCGAACTCAGGGCTGAAAAACTGTTTTTT; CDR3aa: CASELRAEKLFF
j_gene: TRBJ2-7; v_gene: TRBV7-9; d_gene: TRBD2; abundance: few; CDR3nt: TGTGCCAGCAGCACCCGATTTAGCGGGGGGTCGTCCTACGAGCAGTACTTC; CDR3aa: CASSTRFSGGSSYEQYF
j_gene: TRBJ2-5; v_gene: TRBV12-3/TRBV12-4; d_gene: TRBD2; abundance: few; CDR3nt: TGTGCCAGCAACACACTTACGGCGGGGGGCCAAGAGACCCAGTACTTC; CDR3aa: CASNTLTAGGQETQYF
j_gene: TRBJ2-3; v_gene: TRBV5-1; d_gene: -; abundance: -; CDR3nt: TGCGCCAGCAGCTTGTTTGCTGAGAGCACAGATACGCAGTATTTT; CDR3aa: CASSLFAESTDTQYF
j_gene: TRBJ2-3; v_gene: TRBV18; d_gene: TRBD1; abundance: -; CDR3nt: TGTGCCAGCTCACGCCGGGACAGGGGGCGCGGCACAGATACGCAGTATTTT; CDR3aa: CASSRRDRGRGTDTQYF
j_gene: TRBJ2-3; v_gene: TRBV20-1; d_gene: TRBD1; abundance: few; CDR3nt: TGCAGTGCTAGGGGGACAGGGGGAGATACGCAGTATTTT; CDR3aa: CSARGTGGDTQYF
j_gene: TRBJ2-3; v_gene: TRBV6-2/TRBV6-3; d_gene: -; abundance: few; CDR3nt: TGTGCCAGCAGTTCCTTGGACCGGAAGGCGCAGTATTTT; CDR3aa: CASSSLDRKAQYF
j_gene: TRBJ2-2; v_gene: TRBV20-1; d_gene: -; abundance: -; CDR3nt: TGCAGTGCTAAGGACGGAGGGGAGTCCGGGGAGCTGTTTTTT; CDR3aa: CSAKDGGESGELFF
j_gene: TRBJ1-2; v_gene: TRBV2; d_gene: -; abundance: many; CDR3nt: TGTGCCAGCAGTGACCGGATCTACTATGGCTACACCTTC; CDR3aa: CASSDRIYYGYTF
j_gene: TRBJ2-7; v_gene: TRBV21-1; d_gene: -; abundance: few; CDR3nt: TGTGCCAGCAGCGTACGACTAGCGAACTCCTACGAGCAGTACTTC; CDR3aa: CASSVRLANSYEQYF
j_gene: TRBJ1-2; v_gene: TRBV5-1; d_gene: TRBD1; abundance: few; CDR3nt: TGCGCCAGCAGCAGCGGGACAGGGAGAAACTATGGCTACACCTTC; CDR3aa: CASSSGTGRNYGYTF
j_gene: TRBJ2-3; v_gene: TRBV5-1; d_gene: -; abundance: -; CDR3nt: TGCGCCAGCAGCGGGAGTAGCGGTGGTATAGATACGCAGTATTTT; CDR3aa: CASSGSSGGIDTQYF
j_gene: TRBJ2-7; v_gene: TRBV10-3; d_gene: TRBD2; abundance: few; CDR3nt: TGTGCCATCAGCAGGACTAGCGACTCCTACGAGCAGTACTTC; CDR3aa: CAISRTSDSYEQYF
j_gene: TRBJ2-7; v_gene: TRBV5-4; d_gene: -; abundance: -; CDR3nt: TGTGCCAGCAGCTTGAGCTCCGACAGTTACGAGCAGTACTTC; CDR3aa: CASSLSSDSYEQYF
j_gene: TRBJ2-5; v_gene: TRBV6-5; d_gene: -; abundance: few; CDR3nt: TGTGCCAGCAGTTACTCGGGTTTCAGCGGAGCGAGGAAGACCCAGTACTTC; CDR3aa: CASSYSGFSGARKTQYF
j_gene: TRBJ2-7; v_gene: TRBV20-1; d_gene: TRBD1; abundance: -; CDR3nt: TGCAGTGCTAGACCCCTGGGACAGGGCTACGAGCAGTACTTC; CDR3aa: CSARPLGQGYEQYF
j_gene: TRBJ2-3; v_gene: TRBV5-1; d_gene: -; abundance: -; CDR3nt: TGCGCCAGCAGCTTTGGCGGGGCTAGCACAGATACGCAGTATTTT; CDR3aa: CASSFGGASTDTQYF